The 5 T cell receptor beta chains below were found in one sample sequenced in a study of blood T cell repertoires in COVID-19. TCRdb's copy holds only in-frame clones and misses some; the assay was immunoSEQ multiplex PCR. The sample carries about 200,000 clones, around nine tenths recorded once. Material: peripheral blood. The origin of the receptors is a man aged 18 to 29 with active or convalescent COVID-19.

The gene calls are TRBV18 and TRBJ1-5; no clear D. This CDR3 spans 15 amino acids. V was clipped by 5 bases and J by 1 base, with 12 bases between them. Looked up from germline, CDR1 is KGHSH and CDR2 is LQKENI. CDR3: CASSEATLSNQPQHF. CDR3 DNA sequence: TGTGCCAGCTCAGAAGCGACCCTCAGCAATCAGCCCCAGCATTTT.

This clone showed up just once. The chain joins TRBV6-5 to TRBJ1-1; no clear D. The V and J ends lost 5 bases and 0 bases respectively, with 7 bases between them. CDR1 MNHEY and CDR2 SVGAGI come from the germline V gene. The CDR3 loop spans 13 amino acids. Here the CDR3 DNA reads TGTGCCAGCAGTCGCAACATGAACACTGAAGCTTTCTTT. This sequence encodes CASSRNMNTEAFF.

The rearrangement joins TRBV19 to TRBJ2-5; TRBD2 might be the D (6 bases). Trimming shortened V by 0 bases and J by 7 bases, and 6 bases separated the two germline ends. This CDR3 is 12 amino acids long. Germline V CDR1 and CDR2: LNHDA, SQIVND (reference sequence). In nucleotides, the CDR3 is TGTGCCAGTAGTATAGAGCGGGGGACCCAGTACTTC. This sequence encodes CASSIERGTQYF.

The V call is TRBV7-9, the J call TRBJ1-4; D is uncertain. V was cut by 4 bases and J by 6 bases, with 3 bases left in between. The CDR3 has 11 residues. Germline V lookup: CDR1 SEHNR, CDR2 FQNEAQ (reference sequence). As DNA, the CDR3 is TGTGCCAGCAGCTCGTATGAAAAACTGTTTTTT. It specifies CASSSYEKLFF.

This chain joins TRBV2 and TRBJ2-7; D is unclear. The ends were cut back, 4 bases at V and 3 bases at J, with 7 bases in the middle. The CDR3 has 12 residues. Germline CDR1 SNHLY, CDR2 FYNNEI. The CDR3 coding sequence is TGTGCCAGCAGTGTCAGACACTACGAGCAGTACTTC. It specifies CASSVRHYEQYF.